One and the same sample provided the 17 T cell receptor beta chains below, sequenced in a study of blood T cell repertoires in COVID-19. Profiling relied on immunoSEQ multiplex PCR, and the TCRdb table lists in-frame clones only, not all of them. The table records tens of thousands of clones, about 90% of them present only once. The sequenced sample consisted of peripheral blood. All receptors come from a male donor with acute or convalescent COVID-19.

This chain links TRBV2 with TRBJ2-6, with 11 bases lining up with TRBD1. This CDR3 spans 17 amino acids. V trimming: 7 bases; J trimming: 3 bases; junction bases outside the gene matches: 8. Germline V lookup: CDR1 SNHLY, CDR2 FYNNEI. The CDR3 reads CASNEGQGGVGANVLTF. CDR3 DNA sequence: TGTGCCAGCAACGAGGGACAGGGGGGCGTTGGGGCCAACGTCCTGACTTTC.

The CDR3 reads CASSHAGTGNTIYF. In DNA form, the CDR3 reads TGTGCCAGCAGCCACGCGGGAACTGGAAACACCATATATTTT. J is TRBJ1-3 and V is TRBV14; D unclear. Trimming took 3 bases from V and 2 from J, leaving 8 bases between them. This CDR3 is built from 14 residues. Per germline, CDR1 SGHDN and CDR2 FVKESK.

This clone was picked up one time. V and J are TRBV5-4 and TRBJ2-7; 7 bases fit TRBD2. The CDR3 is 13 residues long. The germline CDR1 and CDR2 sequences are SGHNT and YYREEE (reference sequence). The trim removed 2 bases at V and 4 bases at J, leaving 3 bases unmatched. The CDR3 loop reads CASSLGEGYEQYF. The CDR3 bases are TGTGCCAGCAGCTTAGGGGAGGGGTACGAGCAGTACTTC.

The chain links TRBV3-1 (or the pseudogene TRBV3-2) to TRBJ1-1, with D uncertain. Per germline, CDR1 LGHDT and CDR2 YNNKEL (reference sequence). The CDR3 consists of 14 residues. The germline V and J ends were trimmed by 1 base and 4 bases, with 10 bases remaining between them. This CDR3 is CASSQAFRFTEAFF. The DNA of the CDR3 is TGTGCCAGCAGCCAAGCATTTAGATTCACTGAAGCTTTCTTT.

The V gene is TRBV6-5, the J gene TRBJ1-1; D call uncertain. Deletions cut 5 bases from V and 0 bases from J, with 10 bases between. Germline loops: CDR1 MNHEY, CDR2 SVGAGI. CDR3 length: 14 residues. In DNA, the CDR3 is TGTGCCAGCAGTATTACAGTCATGAACACTGAAGCTTTCTTT. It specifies CASSITVMNTEAFF.

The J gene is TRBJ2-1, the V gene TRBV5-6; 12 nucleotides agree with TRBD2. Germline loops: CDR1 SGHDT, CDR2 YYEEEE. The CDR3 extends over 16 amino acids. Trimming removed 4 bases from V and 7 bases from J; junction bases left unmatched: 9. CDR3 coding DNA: TGTGCCAGCAGCGGGACGACTAGCGGGGGCAGGAATGAGCAGTTCTTC. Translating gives CASSGTTSGGRNEQFF.

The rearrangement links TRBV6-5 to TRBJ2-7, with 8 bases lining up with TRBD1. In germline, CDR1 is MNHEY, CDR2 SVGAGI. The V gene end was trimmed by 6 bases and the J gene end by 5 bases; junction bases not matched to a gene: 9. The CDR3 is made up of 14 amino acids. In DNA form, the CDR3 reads TGTGCCAGCAGGAGGCCGGAACAGGGGGACGAGCAGTACTTC. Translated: CASRRPEQGDEQYF.

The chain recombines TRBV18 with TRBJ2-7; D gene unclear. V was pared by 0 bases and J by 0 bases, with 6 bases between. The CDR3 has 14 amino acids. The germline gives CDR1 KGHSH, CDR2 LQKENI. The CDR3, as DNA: TGTGCCAGCTCACCACCGGCTAGCTCCTACGAGCAGTACTTC. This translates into CASSPPASSYEQYF.

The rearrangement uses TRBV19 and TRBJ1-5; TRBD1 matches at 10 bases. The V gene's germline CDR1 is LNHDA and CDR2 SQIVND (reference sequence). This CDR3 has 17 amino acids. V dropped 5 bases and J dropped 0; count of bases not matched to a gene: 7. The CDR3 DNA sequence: TGTGCCAGTAGTCCGGGACAGGGGCGTTATAGCAATCAGCCCCAGCATTTT. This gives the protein CASSPGQGRYSNQPQHF.

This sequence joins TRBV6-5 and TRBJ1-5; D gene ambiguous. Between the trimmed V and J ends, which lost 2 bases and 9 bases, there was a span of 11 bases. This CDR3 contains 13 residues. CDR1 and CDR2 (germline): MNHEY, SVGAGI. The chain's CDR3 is CASSYPNGRPQHF. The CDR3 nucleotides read TGTGCCAGCAGTTACCCCAACGGTCGGCCCCAGCATTTT.

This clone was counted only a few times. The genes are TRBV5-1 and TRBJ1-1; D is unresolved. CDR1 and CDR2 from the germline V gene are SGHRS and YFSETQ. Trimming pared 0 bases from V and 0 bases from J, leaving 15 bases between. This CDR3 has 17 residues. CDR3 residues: CASSLEAGRIMNTEAFF. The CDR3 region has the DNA TGCGCCAGCAGCTTGGAGGCGGGCAGAATTATGAACACTGAAGCTTTCTTT. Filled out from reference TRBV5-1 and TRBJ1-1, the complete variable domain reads KAGVTQTPRYLIKTRGQQVTLSCSPISGHRSVSWYQQTPGQGLQFLFEYFSETQRNKGNFPGRFSGRQFSNSRSEMNVSTLELGDSALYLCASSLEAGRIMNTEAFFGQGTRLTVV.

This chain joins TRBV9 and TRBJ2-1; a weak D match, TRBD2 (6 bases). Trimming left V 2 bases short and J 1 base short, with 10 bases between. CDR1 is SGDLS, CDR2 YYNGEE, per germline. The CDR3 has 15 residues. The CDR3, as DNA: TGTGCCAGCAGCGTGGCGGGACTTTCCTACAATGAGCAGTTCTTC. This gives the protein CASSVAGLSYNEQFF.

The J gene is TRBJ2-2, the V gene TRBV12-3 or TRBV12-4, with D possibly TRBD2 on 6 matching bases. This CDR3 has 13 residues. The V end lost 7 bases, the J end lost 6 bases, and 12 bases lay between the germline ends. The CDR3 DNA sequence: TGTGCCAGCATCCCCGGGGAGGCCGGGGAGCTGTTTTTT. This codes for CASIPGEAGELFF.

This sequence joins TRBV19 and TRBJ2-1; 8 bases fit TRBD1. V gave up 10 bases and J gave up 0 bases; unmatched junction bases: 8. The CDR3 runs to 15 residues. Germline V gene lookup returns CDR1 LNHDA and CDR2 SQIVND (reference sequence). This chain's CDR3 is CATGDRPSSYNEQFF. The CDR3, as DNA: TGTGCCACCGGGGACAGGCCAAGCTCCTACAATGAGCAGTTCTTC.

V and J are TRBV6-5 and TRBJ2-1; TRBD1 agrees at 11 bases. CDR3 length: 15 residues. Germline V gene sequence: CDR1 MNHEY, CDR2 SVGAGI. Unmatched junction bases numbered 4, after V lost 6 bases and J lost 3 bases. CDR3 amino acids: CASSPGTGGYNEQFF. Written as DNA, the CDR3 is TGTGCCAGCAGCCCCGGGACAGGGGGCTACAATGAGCAGTTCTTC.

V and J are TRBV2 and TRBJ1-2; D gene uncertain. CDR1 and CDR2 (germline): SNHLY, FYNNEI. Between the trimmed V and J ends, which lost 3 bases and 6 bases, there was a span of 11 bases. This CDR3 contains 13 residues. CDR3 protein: CASSDTGGNGYTF. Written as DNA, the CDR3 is TGTGCCAGCAGTGATACTGGAGGGAATGGCTACACCTTC.

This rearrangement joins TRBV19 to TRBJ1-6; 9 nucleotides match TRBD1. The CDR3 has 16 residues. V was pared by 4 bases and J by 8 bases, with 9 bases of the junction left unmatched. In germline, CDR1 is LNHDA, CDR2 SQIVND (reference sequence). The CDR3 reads CASSKPSGQGHSPLHF. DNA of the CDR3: TGTGCCAGTAGTAAGCCTTCCGGACAGGGGCATTCACCCCTCCACTTT.